This is a list of T cell receptor beta chains from one sample in a study of early T cells in non-severe SARS-CoV-2 infection. From the 5' RACE reads, TCRdb called clonotypes with MiXCR, one entry per CDR3 protein. This sample has approximately 90,000 distinct CDR3 sequences, with approximately 12% found just once. The specimen comprised whole blood, sampled at baseline. The receptors originated from an adult who was a healthcare worker with PCR-confirmed SARS-CoV-2 infection or an uninfected control (not recorded which). Each CDR3 is given with its conserved first and last residue. The D gene is left open where the match is weak. Only some rows state a clone size, as once, few, many or a class for expanded clones.

d_gene	len	v_gene	j_gene	abundance	CDR3aa	CDR3nt
-	14	TRBV11-3	TRBJ2-5	many	CASSLGRGEKTQYF	TGTGCCAGCAGCTTAGGGCGAGGCGAAAAGACCCAGTACTTC
-	14	TRBV29-1	TRBJ1-4	many	CSVEEGAANEKLFF	TGCAGCGTTGAAGAGGGGGCGGCTAATGAAAAACTGTTTTTT
TRBD1	14	TRBV19	TRBJ2-4	many	CASSILDRGDIQYF	TGTGCCAGTAGTATCTTGGACAGGGGAGACATTCAGTACTTC
-	14	TRBV30	TRBJ2-2	few	CAWSVQTYTGELFF	TGTGCCTGGAGCGTGCAAACTTACACCGGGGAGCTGTTTTTT
TRBD1	15	TRBV5-1	TRBJ1-4	-	CASRRQGAANEKLFF	TGCGCCAGCAGGAGACAGGGGGCGGCTAATGAAAAACTGTTTTTT
-	16	TRBV7-2	TRBJ2-2	many	CASSLFTLSNTGELFF	TGTGCCAGCAGCTTATTCACACTTTCGAACACCGGGGAGCTGTTTTTT
TRBD2	16	TRBV6-6	TRBJ2-1	few	CASRPIAGPFPNEQFF	TGTGCCAGCAGACCTATAGCGGGACCCTTTCCCAATGAGCAGTTCTTC
-	17	TRBV24-1	TRBJ2-3	-	CATSDPPMGRSTDTQYF	TGTGCCACCAGTGACCCCCCGATGGGGAGGAGCACAGATACGCAGTATTTT
-	13	TRBV7-3	TRBJ2-7	-	CASSLARTAEQYF	TGTGCCAGCAGCTTAGCCAGGACAGCCGAGCAGTACTTC
-	14	TRBV7-3	TRBJ2-1	few	CASSLRGSYNEQFF	TGTGCCAGCAGCCTAAGGGGATCCTACAATGAGCAGTTCTTC
TRBD2	15	TRBV6-2/TRBV6-3	TRBJ2-3	few	CATALTSLVRDTQYF	TGTGCCACCGCTTTGACTAGCCTCGTAAGAGATACGCAGTATTTT
-	13	TRBV11-2	TRBJ2-7	few	CASTDRSSYEQYF	TGTGCCAGCACTGACAGGAGCTCCTACGAGCAGTACTTC
-	12	TRBV14	TRBJ2-1	-	CASSPRRGEQFF	TGTGCCAGCAGCCCTCGGCGGGGTGAGCAGTTCTTC
TRBD2	15	TRBV12-3/TRBV12-4	TRBJ2-1	many	CASSLGAGGYNEQFF	TGTGCCAGCAGTTTAGGAGCGGGGGGGTACAATGAGCAGTTCTTC
-	12	TRBV5-1	TRBJ2-3	-	CASSPSTDTQYF	TGCGCCAGCAGCCCTAGCACAGATACGCAGTATTTT
-	14	TRBV12-5	TRBJ1-1	-	CASGSDSKNTEAFF	TGTGCTAGTGGTTCGGACAGTAAGAACACTGAAGCTTTCTTT
-	13	TRBV29-1	TRBJ2-1	-	CSLRTGGGNEQFF	TGCAGCTTACGGACGGGTGGGGGCAATGAGCAGTTCTTC
-	15	TRBV11-3	TRBJ2-7	-	CASSSSGQSSYEQYF	TGTGCCAGCAGCTCCTCCGGGCAGAGCAGCTACGAGCAGTACTTC
-	15	TRBV11-2	TRBJ1-1	few	CASSLSPGKGTEAFF	TGTGCCAGCAGCTTAAGTCCCGGGAAGGGCACTGAAGCTTTCTTT
TRBD2	15	TRBV30	TRBJ2-2	few	CAWSRLASIPGELFF	TGTGCCTGGAGTAGACTAGCATCGATCCCCGGGGAGCTGTTTTTT
-	12	TRBV18	TRBJ1-1	-	CASSPPGPEAFF	TGTGCCAGCTCACCACCGGGGCCTGAAGCTTTCTTT
-	14	TRBV12-3/TRBV12-4	TRBJ2-1	many	CASSGLGRGHEQFF	TGTGCCAGCAGTGGTCTCGGTAGAGGCCATGAGCAGTTCTTC
TRBD1	17	TRBV20-1	TRBJ2-5	many	CSARAHGTGRFGETQYF	TGCAGTGCTAGAGCTCACGGGACAGGGAGGTTCGGGGAGACCCAGTACTTC
TRBD1	14	TRBV12-3/TRBV12-4	TRBJ1-2	-	CASTPGQGSYGYTF	TGTGCCAGCACGCCCGGACAGGGGAGCTATGGCTACACCTTC
-	16	TRBV18	TRBJ2-7	many	CASSPVPGAHSYEQYF	TGTGCCAGCTCACCCGTCCCGGGGGCACACTCCTACGAGCAGTACTTC
TRBD2	14	TRBV10-3	TRBJ2-3	few	CAIRTTSEGDTQYF	TGTGCCATCAGGACGACTAGCGAGGGAGATACGCAGTATTTT
TRBD1	14	TRBV27	TRBJ1-2	many	CASSLTGGNYGYTF	TGTGCCAGCAGTTTGACAGGGGGCAACTATGGCTACACCTTC
TRBD2	15	TRBV6-2/TRBV6-3	TRBJ2-5	few	CASSYSSGGGETQYF	TGTGCCAGCAGTTACTCGTCCGGGGGGGGAGAGACCCAGTACTTC
TRBD2	14	TRBV2	TRBJ2-5	few	CASRERGGQETQYF	TGTGCCAGCAGGGAGCGGGGGGGACAAGAGACCCAGTACTTC
-	17	TRBV7-9	TRBJ2-1	-	CASSLGFASGTYNELFF	-
-	13	TRBV7-8	TRBJ2-1	-	CASSQKAMREQFF	TGTGCCAGCAGCCAAAAGGCGATGCGGGAGCAGTTCTTC
-	14	TRBV19	TRBJ2-7	few	CASSIEGRDYEQYF	TGTGCCAGTAGTATAGAGGGCAGGGACTACGAGCAGTACTTC
-	13	TRBV20-1	TRBJ2-7	-	CSAVPPQRYEQYF	TGCAGTGCTGTCCCTCCCCAGAGGTACGAGCAGTACTTC
-	18	TRBV20-1	TRBJ2-1	-	CSAREVIPKSLEGNEQFF	TGCAGTGCTAGAGAGGTGATTCCGAAGAGTCTGGAGGGCAATGAGCAGTTCTTC
-	15	TRBV6-1	TRBJ2-5	many	CASSENSRGRETQYF	TGTGCCAGCAGTGAAAATTCAAGGGGTCGGGAGACCCAGTACTTC
TRBD1	15	TRBV7-8	TRBJ2-7	-	CASSRTRDRDYEQYF	TGTGCCAGCAGCAGAACCCGGGACAGGGACTACGAGCAGTACTTC
-	15	TRBV6-2/TRBV6-3	TRBJ2-1	-	CASSYSPAYDNEQFF	TGTGCCAGCAGTTACTCCCCCGCTTACGACAATGAGCAGTTCTTC
TRBD2	13	TRBV28	TRBJ2-1	few	CASSLLTSGAEFF	TGTGCCAGCAGTTTGCTCACTAGCGGGGCGGAGTTCTTC
-	12	TRBV20-1	TRBJ1-2	-	CSTSGGSYGYTF	TGCAGTACCTCGGGAGGAAGCTATGGCTACACCTTC
-	15	TRBV12-3/TRBV12-4	TRBJ2-5	many	CASTAGALWGETQYF	TGTGCCAGCACTGCCGGCGCCCTCTGGGGTGAGACCCAGTACTTC
-	16	TRBV24-1	TRBJ2-3	-	CATSDSGLTLTDTQYF	TGTGCCACCAGTGACTCGGGACTCACACTCACAGATACGCAGTATTTT
-	18	TRBV4-2	TRBJ2-7	-	CASSQDSVNLGGSYEQYF	TGTGCCAGCAGCCAAGATTCGGTAAACCTGGGCGGCTCCTACGAGCAGTACTTC
TRBD1	18	TRBV7-9	TRBJ2-6	few	CASSLGTGEVSGANVLTF	TGTGCCAGCAGCCTAGGGACAGGGGAGGTTTCCGGGGCCAACGTCCTGACTTTC
-	16	TRBV19	TRBJ2-6	few	CASSTNRDSGANVLTF	TGTGCCAGTAGTACGAACAGGGACTCTGGGGCCAACGTCCTGACTTTC